Following are 17 T cell receptor beta chains from one sample sequenced in a study of T-cell memory formation after mild COVID-19. Each CDR3 protein gets one entry after TCRdb re-called the 5' RACE reads with MiXCR. The data contain roughly 350,000 distinct CDR3 sequences, 25% to 30% of them singletons. The specimen sequenced was PBMCs or a T cell subset sorted from them (not recorded which). These receptors were taken from an adult woman who had mild COVID-19 (a few samples of this study predate the infection). Cell type and time point are not known.

The chain joins TRBV28 to TRBJ2-7; D remains unclear. The CDR3 covers 14 residues. Trimming removed 8 bases at V and 5 bases at J, with 19 bases between. The germline CDR1 and CDR2 sequences are MDHEN and SYDVKM. The CDR3 loop reads CASWLEDRRDEQYF. The DNA of the CDR3 is TGTGCCAGCTGGCTTGAAGACCGCCGGGACGAGCAGTACTTC.

V and J are TRBV30 and TRBJ2-7, with D perhaps matching TRBD1 (7 bases). The germline V gene has CDR1 GTSNPN and CDR2 SVGIG (reference sequence). V was clipped by 0 bases and J by 3 bases, with 12 bases between them. CDR3 length: 14 amino acids. For the CDR3, the DNA is TGTGCCTGGAGTGTTGGAGGGGGCGGCTACGAGCAGTACTTC. Protein: CAWSVGGGGYEQYF.

The chain links TRBV7-2 to TRBJ2-1, with a weak D call TRBD2 (5 bases). The germline V gene encodes CDR1 SGHTA and CDR2 FQGNSA. The CDR3 totals 15 residues. V shed 3 bases and J shed 3 bases, with 12 bases lying between them. CDR3 nucleotide sequence: TGTGCCAGCAGCTTGTCCAGCGGTGTCTACAATGAGCAGTTCTTC. This gives the protein CASSLSSGVYNEQFF.

This clonotype was seen more than once but under ten times. The J gene is TRBJ2-3, the V gene TRBV7-6, with TRBD2 matching 13 bases. This CDR3 contains 18 residues. Trimming took 4 bases from V and 0 from J; bases not matched to a gene: 7. The germline V gene has CDR1 SGHVS and CDR2 FNYEAQ. The CDR3 sequence: CASSSHWTSGGSTDTQYF. The CDR3 DNA reads as TGTGCCAGCAGCTCCCACTGGACTAGCGGGGGTAGCACAGATACGCAGTATTTT.

The sample holds a few counts of this clonotype. The V gene is TRBV4-2, the J gene TRBJ2-1, with 11 bases that match TRBD1. This CDR3 comprises 17 residues. The germline V gene encodes CDR1 LGHNA and CDR2 YNFKEQ. V gave up 1 base and J gave up 4 bases; unmatched junction bases: 6. In DNA form, the CDR3 reads TGTGCCAGCAGCCAAGCCTCCGGGACAGGGGGATACAATGAGCAGTTCTTC. The encoded protein is CASSQASGTGGYNEQFF.

This clonotype was counted at least ten times. The chain employs TRBV4-1 and TRBJ2-7; no reliable D call. Germline lookup yields CDR1 MGHRA and CDR2 YSYEKL. V lost 1 base and J lost 3, with 10 bases in between. This CDR3 comprises 14 residues. The CDR3 is CASSQGAGDYEQYF. CDR3 DNA sequence: TGCGCCAGCAGCCAAGGGGCAGGAGACTACGAGCAGTACTTC.

This clonotype was counted between two and nine times. The rearrangement uses TRBV15 and TRBJ2-3; D gene uncertain. CDR3 length: 13 amino acids. The V end lost 5 bases, the J end lost 4 bases, and 10 bases lay between the germline ends. Germline values: CDR1 LNHNV, CDR2 YYDKDF (reference sequence). In DNA form, the CDR3 reads TGTGCCACCAGCCCCAACTCCGCAGATACGCAGTATTTT. This translates into CATSPNSADTQYF.

This chain connects TRBV6-5 to TRBJ2-2; possibly TRBD2 for D (6 bases). V was cut by 8 bases and J by 4 bases, with 11 bases left in between. Germline CDR1 is MNHEY and CDR2 is SVGAGI. The CDR3 has 13 amino acids. The CDR3 here is CASLYSGTGELFF. In nucleotides, the CDR3 is TGTGCCAGCCTTTATAGCGGCACCGGGGAGCTGTTTTTT.

V usage is TRBV7-2 and J usage is TRBJ1-1; D gene uncertain. This CDR3 has 14 amino acids. From germline, CDR1 is SGHTA and CDR2 FQGNSA. V gave up 5 bases and J gave up 1 base, with 11 bases separating them. Here the CDR3 DNA reads TGTGCCAGCAGCCCGTGGGCAGGGAACACTGAAGCTTTCTTT. Protein product: CASSPWAGNTEAFF.

In this sample, this clonotype turned up a few times. The CDR3, as DNA: TGTGCCAGCAGCCGAGGGACTAGCTCCGATACGCAGTATTTT. Protein: CASSRGTSSDTQYF. V usage is TRBV7-2 and J usage is TRBJ2-3; TRBD2 aligns across 9 bases. Germline assignment: CDR1 SGHTA and CDR2 FQGNSA. The CDR3 is made up of 14 amino acids. V lost 5 bases to trimming and J lost 6 bases; unmatched junction nucleotides: 6.

This clonotype was detected a few times. The J gene is TRBJ1-5, the V gene TRBV4-1; 7 positions match TRBD1. Germline V lookup: CDR1 MGHRA, CDR2 YSYEKL. V shed 6 bases, J shed 3 bases, and the junction held 11 bases outside the gene matches. The length of the CDR3 is 16 residues. The CDR3 loop reads CASSPRGRETNQPQHF. CDR3 nucleotide sequence: TGCGCCAGCAGTCCGAGGGGGCGAGAGACCAATCAGCCCCAGCATTTT.

This chain joins TRBV6-5 and TRBJ2-1, with TRBD2 as a possible D gene (7 bases). V lost 2 bases, J lost 7 bases, and 15 bases lay in between. This CDR3 spans 15 amino acids. Germline loops: CDR1 MNHEY, CDR2 SVGAGI. Here the CDR3 DNA reads TGTGCCAGCAGTTACCGGGGGGCACCACGGAATGAGCAGTTCTTC. Amino acid sequence: CASSYRGAPRNEQFF.

CDR3 region: CSARDRDGLIGPQHF. As DNA, the CDR3 is TGCAGTGCTAGGGACAGGGACGGACTTATAGGGCCCCAGCATTTT. V usage is TRBV20-1 and J usage is TRBJ1-5; 8 bases are shared with TRBD1. This CDR3 contains 15 residues. Germline CDR1 reads DFQATT; CDR2 reads SNEGSKA (reference sequence). V shed 3 bases, J shed 9 bases, and the junction held 13 bases outside the gene matches.

The chain couples TRBV7-9 to TRBJ2-7, with D perhaps given as TRBD1 or TRBD2 (5 bases each). The CDR3 sequence is 12 residues long. V lost 2 bases and J lost 5, with 7 bases in between. In germline, CDR1 is SEHNR, CDR2 FQNEAQ (reference sequence). The CDR3 loop reads CASSLMGDEQYF. The CDR3 DNA follows: TGTGCCAGCAGCTTAATGGGGGACGAGCAGTACTTC. Combining the CDR3 with reference TRBV7-9 and TRBJ2-7 gives the whole variable domain DTGVSQNPRHKITKRGQNVTFRCDPISEHNRLYWYRQTLGQGPEFLTYFQNEAQLEKSRLLSDRFSAERPKGSFSTLEIQRTEQGDSAMYLCASSLMGDEQYFGPGTRLTVT.

CDR3 protein: CASSPYAGEAFF. The CDR3, as DNA: TGTGCCAGCAGCCCCTACGCAGGTGAAGCTTTCTTT. The V gene is TRBV9, the J gene TRBJ1-1; D uncertain. V lost 4 bases and J lost 7, with 11 bases in between. This CDR3 contains 12 residues. Germline loops: CDR1 SGDLS, CDR2 YYNGEE.

The chain joins TRBV12-3 or TRBV12-4 to TRBJ2-3, with 7 bases aligning to TRBD2. V lost 3 bases to trimming and J lost 5 bases; unmatched junction nucleotides: 5. The CDR3 is 14 amino acids. The CDR3 region is CASSLERGIDTQYF. The CDR3 DNA is TGTGCCAGCAGTTTGGAGCGGGGAATAGATACGCAGTATTTT.

This clonotype was seen only a few times. The chain recombines TRBV7-9 with TRBJ2-7; weak D call: TRBD1 (6 bases). The CDR3 extends over 15 amino acids. Germline V lookup: CDR1 SEHNR, CDR2 FQNEAQ (reference sequence). The V gene lost 5 bases and the J gene lost 3 bases, with 17 bases spanning the gap. The CDR3, as DNA: TGTGCCAGCAGCCCAAGCAGGGCAGGGGTCTACGAGCAGTACTTC. Its protein is CASSPSRAGVYEQYF.